One sample yielded the 18 T cell receptor beta chains listed below, sequenced in a study of cytomegalovirus exposure and HLA in healthy donors (dated by TCRdb to the late 2010s). The library was produced with the immunoSEQ multiplex PCR assay. For the multiplex PCR, a mixture combining 60 forward primers for TCR Vbeta segments and 13 reverse primers for TCR Jbeta segments was used. TCRdb mirrors the immuneACCESS table, restricted to in-frame sequences. Some clones are absent from its copies; in checked studies, under half trace to an unresolved V gene, and the reason for the others is unknown. Here the sample has some 130,000 clones; more than 75% occur a single time. 1.4% to 1.5% of the sample is in the top ten clones. The sequenced material came from PBMCs. The receptors derive from a female donor in good health and CMV-seronegative.

In its sample, this clone was seen a few times. The gene calls are TRBV28 and TRBJ1-1; a possible D gene is TRBD1 (5 bases). There are 11 residues in the CDR3. Looked up from germline, CDR1 is MDHEN and CDR2 is SYDVKM. This CDR3 is CGGRGNTEAFF. The CDR3 nucleotides are TGTGGGGGTAGGGGGAACACTGAAGCTTTCTTT.

This clone was recorded a few times. The chain links TRBV15 to TRBJ2-5; tentatively, D is TRBD2 (6 bases). V was clipped by 3 bases and J by 5 bases, with 16 bases between them. The CDR3 sequence is 15 residues long. Germline lookup yields CDR1 LNHNV and CDR2 YYDKDF (reference sequence). The CDR3 nucleotides read TGTGCCACCAGCAGGGCGGGACTGCAATCGGAGACCCAGTACTTC. This sequence encodes CATSRAGLQSETQYF.

The chain has TRBV30 and TRBJ2-7; 8 bases are a match to TRBD1. This CDR3 region has 15 residues. CDR1 and CDR2 from the germline V gene are GTSNPN and SVGIG (reference sequence). V lost 2 bases to trimming and J lost 5 bases; unmatched junction nucleotides: 11. Written as DNA, the CDR3 is TGTGCCTGGAGTATCCGAACAGGGGGTTGGAACGAGCAGTACTTC. This codes for CAWSIRTGGWNEQYF.

V is TRBV4-2 and J is TRBJ1-5; D gene uncertain. Trimming removed 0 bases from V and 5 bases from J, with 5 bases in between. Germline V gene sequence: CDR1 LGHNA, CDR2 YNFKEQ. This CDR3 is 13 amino acids long. CDR3 sequence (DNA): TGTGCCAGCAGCCAAGATCGGGATCAGCCCCAGCATTTT. It translates to CASSQDRDQPQHF.

The CDR3 protein is CAEVKMSFGKNIQYF. The CDR3 nucleotides are TGTGCGGAGGTTAAGATGAGCTTTGGCAAAAACATTCAGTACTTC. The chain has TRBV6-4 and TRBJ2-4; maybe TRBD2 (5 bases). CDR3 length equals 15 residues. Germline V gene data show CDR1 as MRHNA and CDR2 as SNTAGT.

The rearrangement uses TRBV19 and TRBJ1-1; D not resolved. The CDR3 extends over 14 amino acids. V was shortened by 2 bases and J by 1 base, with 8 bases between the two germline ends. CDR1 and CDR2 (germline): LNHDA, SQIVND (reference sequence). Written as DNA, the CDR3 is TGTGCCAGTAGTATACTAGCCTCGAACACTGAAGCTTTCTTT. Translating gives CASSILASNTEAFF.

The V call is TRBV7-8, the J call TRBJ1-5, with 8 bases lining up with TRBD1. The ends lost 4 bases at V and 7 bases at J; junction bases unmatched: 6. Germline values: CDR1 SGHVS, CDR2 FQNEAQ. The CDR3 extends over 14 amino acids. The CDR3 coding sequence is TGTGCCAGCAGCTGGACAGGGTATGGCCAGCCCCAGCATTTT. Its translation: CASSWTGYGQPQHF.

J is TRBJ2-2 and V is TRBV29-1; 11 positions match TRBD2. This CDR3 region has 14 residues. CDR1 SQVTM and CDR2 ANQGSEA come from the germline V gene. J lost 1 base, V lost 6 bases, and 1 base had no gene match. CDR3 in DNA: TGCAGCGTAGGGACTAGCGGGAACACCGGGGAGCTGTTTTTT. Its protein is CSVGTSGNTGELFF.

The chain recombines TRBV10-1 with TRBJ1-2; D ambiguous. The V end lost 5 bases, the J end lost 6 bases, and 13 bases lay between the germline ends. Germline V gives CDR1 WNHNN, CDR2 SYGVQD (reference sequence). CDR3 length equals 13 residues. This CDR3 is CASSPTPQNGYTF. The CDR3 DNA reads TGCGCCAGCAGTCCCACACCCCAGAATGGCTACACCTTC.

V is TRBV11-3 and J is TRBJ2-3; maybe TRBD1 (6 bases). The germline V and J ends were trimmed by 4 bases and 6 bases, with 14 bases remaining between them. The germline V gene encodes CDR1 SGHNT and CDR2 YENEEA. The CDR3 sequence is 14 residues long. Here the CDR3 reads CASSSGTTRDTQYF. The DNA of the CDR3 is TGTGCCAGCAGCTCCGGGACAACTAGGGATACGCAGTATTTT.

The chain is built from TRBV4-1 and TRBJ2-1; D may be TRBD2 (6 bases). Germline loops: CDR1 MGHRA, CDR2 YSYEKL. The CDR3 runs to 12 residues. V shed 1 base and J shed 10 bases, with 8 bases lying between them. In DNA form, the CDR3 reads TGCGCCAGCAGCCAAGGGGGGAGGGAGCAGTTCTTC. Its protein product is CASSQGGREQFF.

This clone was observed once. The V gene is TRBV2, the J gene TRBJ2-5; 8 bases fit TRBD1. V was clipped by 6 bases and J by 1 base; unmatched bases: 4. This CDR3 spans 14 amino acids. The germline V gene encodes CDR1 SNHLY and CDR2 FYNNEI. The CDR3 DNA sequence: TGTGCCAGCAGGCAAGACAGGGGCCAAGAGACCCAGTACTTC. Translated, it gives CASRQDRGQETQYF. Combining the CDR3 with reference TRBV2 and TRBJ2-5 gives the whole variable domain EPEVTQTPSHQVTQMGQEVILRCVPISNHLYFYWYRQILGQKVEFLVSFYNNEISEKSEIFDDQFSVERPDGSNFTLKIRSTKLEDSAMYFCASRQDRGQETQYFGPGTRLLVL.

The chain uses TRBV9 and TRBJ2-1; 8 positions agree with TRBD1. With 3 bases clipped from V and 1 base from J, the junction kept 3 bases outside the gene matches. This CDR3 is built from 15 residues. CDR1 SGDLS and CDR2 YYNGEE come from the germline V gene. The CDR3 spells CASSGGQGSYNEQFF. As DNA, the CDR3 is TGTGCCAGCAGCGGAGGACAGGGTTCCTACAATGAGCAGTTCTTC.

The rearrangement joins TRBV15 to TRBJ2-1; a weak D match, TRBD1 (5 bases). The germline V and J ends were trimmed by 5 bases and 4 bases, with 21 bases remaining between them. The CDR3 runs to 17 residues. CDR1 LNHNV and CDR2 YYDKDF come from the germline V gene (reference sequence). CDR3 loop: CATSSPLLGQRYNEQFF. The DNA for the CDR3 is TGTGCCACCAGCTCTCCCCTCCTGGGGCAGAGGTACAATGAGCAGTTCTTC.

This chain links TRBV9 with TRBJ1-2; TRBD1 agrees at 9 bases. The V and J ends lost 4 bases and 5 bases, in that order; junction bases with no gene match: 12. CDR1 and CDR2 (germline): SGDLS, YYNGEE. The CDR3 has 16 amino acids. This CDR3 is CASSPRAQDRGYGYTF. CDR3 nucleotides: TGTGCCAGCAGCCCCCGGGCCCAGGACAGGGGATATGGCTACACCTTC.

This clone occurred a few times. V is TRBV30 and J is TRBJ2-1; 9 nucleotides align to TRBD1. J was trimmed by 1 base and V by 5 bases; bases with no gene match: 12. This CDR3 comprises 17 residues. CDR1 and CDR2 (germline): GTSNPN, SVGIG (reference sequence). CDR3 protein: CAWGLDRGGRSYNEQFF. For the CDR3, the DNA is TGTGCCTGGGGATTGGACAGGGGAGGTAGGTCCTACAATGAGCAGTTCTTC.

There are a few counts of this clone. The chain couples TRBV4-3 to TRBJ2-5; D perhaps matches TRBD1 (5 bases). The J call may be in error: the DNA end matches TRBJ2-7 better. Germline V gene data show CDR1 as LGHNA and CDR2 as YSLEER. The CDR3 extends over 17 amino acids. For the CDR3, the DNA is TGCGCCAGCAGCCAAGATCATCAGGCAGGGTACGGTTACGAGCAGTACTTC. It translates to CASSQDHQAGYGYEQYF.

Regarding this clone: In the same sample, other DNA sequences code for this CDR3. The V call is TRBV9, the J call TRBJ2-5; D unresolved. There are 15 residues in the CDR3. The germline gives CDR1 SGDLS, CDR2 YYNGEE. With 0 bases removed from V and 2 bases from J, the gap between germline ends came to 11 bases. The CDR3 is CASSVAGGLQETQYF. As DNA, the CDR3 is TGTGCCAGCAGCGTAGCCGGCGGATTACAAGAGACCCAGTACTTC.